The T cell receptor (beta chain) described here comes from a study of shared clonotypes between healthy human individuals. Profiled with immunoSEQ multiplex PCR; TCRdb holds only in-frame clones, not every one. The sample yields about 2.1 million clones, about 94% seen once. The naive CD8 fraction comprised CD45RO-negative cells positively selected for CCR7 and excluded terminally differentiated effector memory CD45RA+ cells. This sequence was found in a man younger than 35 in good health. Some clones in this sample may be carry-over from other donors' samples. The sample comprised naive CD8+ T cells from PBMCs.

The CDR3 region is CASSLALGTNEQFF. The CDR3 region has the DNA TGTGCCAGCAGCTTAGCGCTAGGTACCAATGAGCAGTTCTTC. The rearrangement links TRBV7-9 to TRBJ2-1; no definite D call. CDR1 and CDR2 (germline): SEHNR, FQNEAQ (reference sequence). The V end was cut by 0 bases, the J end by 6 bases, with 9 bases between. The CDR3 has 14 amino acids.